This is a list of T cell receptor beta chains from one sample in a study of shared clonotypes between healthy human individuals. Clones were read by immunoSEQ multiplex PCR, and TCRdb kept only the in-frame ones, dropping some. Among some 2.1 million clones, 85% to 95% were seen once, and the ten largest hold under 2%. Sequenced input: naive CD8+ T cells from PBMCs. The receptors shown here come from a young man in good health. Some clones in this sample may be carry-over from other donors' samples. CDR3s include the opening cysteine and the closing phenylalanine or tryptophan. Each record gives: D gene, J gene, clone size, V gene, CDR3 DNA, CDR3 protein. A D gene is named only where the DNA matches it firmly. A clone size is listed for some rows: how often the clone was seen (once, few, many), or a class if it is expanded.

TRBD1 TRBJ2-5 - TRBV28 TGTGCCAGCAGTCAAGTAAGGGGGCCTCGGGAGACCCAGTACTTC CASSQVRGPRETQYF
- TRBJ1-4 - TRBV7-9 TGTGCCAGCAGCCAAACCCCTTTTTCTAATGAAAAACTGTTTTTT CASSQTPFSNEKLFF
TRBD1 TRBJ2-1 once TRBV7-9 TGTGCCAGCAGCTGGGACAGGGGGCTGAATGAGCAGTTCTTC CASSWDRGLNEQFF
- TRBJ2-7 - TRBV13 TGTGCCAGCAGCCCTCACTCCTACGAGCAGTACTTC CASSPHSYEQYF
TRBD1 TRBJ1-5 once TRBV7-2 TGTGCCAGCAGCTTAGGTGAGACAGGGCCCAATCAGCCCCAGCATTTT CASSLGETGPNQPQHF
- TRBJ2-7 - TRBV27 TGTGCCAGCAGTGTAATTACGGCCAGCGAGCAGTACTTC CASSVITASEQYF
- TRBJ2-7 - TRBV7-8 TGTGCCAGCAGCTTACGGGGACGTTACGAGCAGTACTTC CASSLRGRYEQYF
- TRBJ2-7 - TRBV5-1 TGCGCCAGCAGCTTGGAACGCTACGAGCAGTACTTC CASSLERYEQYF
- TRBJ2-7 - TRBV7-9 TGTGCCAGCAGCTCTAGGAGGCCTAACTACGAGCAGTACTTC CASSSRRPNYEQYF
- TRBJ2-5 once TRBV19 TGTGCCAGTAGTATAGGGCGGAACTCCCAAGAGACCCAGTACTTC CASSIGRNSQETQYF
- TRBJ2-1 - TRBV5-4 TGTGCCACCTCTATCCGTAGCTCCTACAATGAGCAGTTCTTC CATSIRSSYNEQFF
TRBD1 TRBJ1-2 once TRBV4-1 TGCGCCAGCAGCCCCAACCACGGGACAGGGGCCTGGGGCTACACCTTC CASSPNHGTGAWGYTF
- TRBJ2-5 - TRBV6-1 TGTGCCAGCAGTGAACATGCAGGGCCCTTCTTAGAGACCCAGTACTTC CASSEHAGPFLETQYF
- TRBJ2-7 - TRBV6-5 TGTGCCAGCGGGAAGGGGAACGAGCAGTACTTC CASGKGNEQYF
- TRBJ1-6 - TRBV4-1 TGCGCCAGCAGTCGGATCGACCGGGTGGCACCCCTCCACTTT CASSRIDRVAPLHF
TRBD2 TRBJ2-3 - TRBV5-6 TGTGCCAGCAGCCGACGACTAGCGGGGATCACAGATACGCAGTATTTT CASSRRLAGITDTQYF
- TRBJ2-2 - TRBV2 TGTGCCAGCAGAGGAAGGACAGCGAACACCGGGGAGCTGTTTTTT CASRGRTANTGELFF
- TRBJ2-1 - TRBV18 TGTGCCAGCTCACTCGGCGGAAACCCCTACAATGAGCAGTTCTTC CASSLGGNPYNEQFF
TRBD2 TRBJ2-3 - TRBV2 TGTGCCAGCAGACCCTTCCCGGGGGCGGGAGGGGAAGACACGCAGTATTTT CASRPFPGAGGEDTQYF
TRBD1 TRBJ1-2 - TRBV27 TGTGCCAGCAGTTTGCGGACAGGCTATGGCTACACCTTC CASSLRTGYGYTF
- TRBJ2-3 - TRBV7-9 TGTGCCAGCAGCGACCGCTATACAGATACGCAGTATTTT CASSDRYTDTQYF
- TRBJ2-1 - TRBV29-1 TGCAGCGTTGAAGATCCGGCAGGGCTACTCCTCACCTACAATGAGCAGTTCTTC CSVEDPAGLLLTYNEQFF
- TRBJ1-2 - TRBV5-1 TGCGCCAGCAGCTTGGGGTCCCGCTACACCTTC CASSLGSRYTF
TRBD2 TRBJ2-5 - TRBV7-9 TGTGCCAGCAGCTCCCAGCGGGAGGGATGGGAGACCCAGTACTTC CASSSQREGWETQYF
- TRBJ2-3 once TRBV2 TGTGCCAGCAGTGATAAAACTGGTATAGATACGCAGTATTTT CASSDKTGIDTQYF
- TRBJ2-1 - TRBV25-1 TGTGCCAGCAGTGACAGGGTGAGGAATGAGCAGTTCTTC CASSDRVRNEQFF
- TRBJ1-5 - TRBV28 TGTGCCAGCAGTTTCGTCCGGGGCGATGGAAGCAATCAGCCCCAGCATTTT CASSFVRGDGSNQPQHF
TRBD1 TRBJ2-1 - TRBV7-3 TGTGCCAGCAGCTTAATCCGGGGACAGGGGGTCTACAATGAGCAGTTCTTC CASSLIRGQGVYNEQFF
- TRBJ2-1 - TRBV7-6 TGTGCCAGCAGCTTAGCTGTCGCCCAGCCCTCGAGTGAGCAGTTCTTC CASSLAVAQPSSEQFF
TRBD1 TRBJ2-7 - TRBV14 TGTGCCAGCAGCCCCCGTGGGACAGGTAGTGAGCAGTACTTC CASSPRGTGSEQYF
TRBD1 TRBJ1-2 - TRBV19 TGTGCCAGTAGTAGTCATCGGACAGGGGGCATCTATGGCTACACCTTC CASSSHRTGGIYGYTF
- TRBJ1-1 - TRBV27 TGTGCCAGCAGTTCCCTAGGGGCTGAAGCTTTCTTT CASSSLGAEAFF
TRBD1 TRBJ2-3 - TRBV13 TGTGCCAGCAGCCCCGGACAGGGGGCCGCAGATACGCAGTATTTT CASSPGQGAADTQYF
TRBD2 TRBJ2-3 - TRBV6-6 TGTGCCAGCAGTTCCCGGACTAGGACAGATACGCAGTATTTT CASSSRTRTDTQYF
TRBD2 TRBJ2-7 - TRBV27 TGTGCCAGCAGCAGCGGACCGGGACTAGCGGGAATAGAGCAGTACTTC CASSSGPGLAGIEQYF
TRBD2 TRBJ2-7 - TRBV10-3 TGTGCCATCAGTGAGTCGACTAGCGGGTACTACGAGCAGTACTTC CAISESTSGYYEQYF
- TRBJ1-1 - TRBV6-5 TGTGCCAGCATACCGCCATCGGACACTGAAGCTTTCTTT CASIPPSDTEAFF
TRBD2 TRBJ2-2 - TRBV28 TGTGCCAGCAGACGGACTAGCGGGAATGCCGGGGAGCTGTTTTTT CASRRTSGNAGELFF
TRBD2 TRBJ2-7 - TRBV9 TGTGCCAGCAGCGCGAGACTAGCGGGGGAGCAGTACTTC CASSARLAGEQYF
- TRBJ1-4 - TRBV5-3 TGTGCCAGAAGCGGGAACAGGTCCAATGAAAAACTGTTTTTT CARSGNRSNEKLFF
- TRBJ2-7 - TRBV28 TGTGCCAGCAGTTTTTTGGCGGGGACGACCTACGAGCAGTACTTC CASSFLAGTTYEQYF
- TRBJ1-2 - TRBV9 TGTGCCAGCAGCCCAAGAGACGGAAACTATGGCTACACCTTC CASSPRDGNYGYTF
TRBD1 TRBJ2-7 - TRBV27 TGTGCCAGCAGTTTACTTCCGGGGACAGGGCCAGCCTACGAGCAGTACTTC CASSLLPGTGPAYEQYF
- TRBJ2-7 - TRBV10-2 TGCGCCAGCAGCCCCTTGGCGGGGTCCTACGAGCAGTACTTC CASSPLAGSYEQYF
- TRBJ1-2 - TRBV5-1 TGCGCCAGCAGCTTGTCACCAACGGATGGCTACACCTTC CASSLSPTDGYTF
- TRBJ2-1 - TRBV19 TGTGCCAGTAGTATTTTGACTTACAATGAGCAGTTCTTC CASSILTYNEQFF